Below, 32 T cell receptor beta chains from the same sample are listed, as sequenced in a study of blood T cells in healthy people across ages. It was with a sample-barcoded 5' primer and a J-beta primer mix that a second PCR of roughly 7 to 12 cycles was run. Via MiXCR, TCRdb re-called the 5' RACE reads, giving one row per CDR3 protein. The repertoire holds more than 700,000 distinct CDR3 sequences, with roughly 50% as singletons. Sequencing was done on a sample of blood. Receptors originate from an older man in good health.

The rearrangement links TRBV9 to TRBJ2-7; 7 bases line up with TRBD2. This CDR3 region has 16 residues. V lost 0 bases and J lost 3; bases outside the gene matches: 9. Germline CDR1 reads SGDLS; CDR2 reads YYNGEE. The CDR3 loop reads CASSVGASGGFYEQYF. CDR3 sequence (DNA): TGTGCCAGCAGCGTAGGGGCTAGCGGAGGGTTCTACGAGCAGTACTTC.

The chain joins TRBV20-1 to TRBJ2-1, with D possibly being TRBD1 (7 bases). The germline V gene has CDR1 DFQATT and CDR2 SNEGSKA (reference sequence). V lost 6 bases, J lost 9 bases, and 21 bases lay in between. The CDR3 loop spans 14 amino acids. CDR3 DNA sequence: TGCAGTGCAACTAGCAGGGGGGACCCTTGTGAGCAGTTCTTC. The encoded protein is CSATSRGDPCEQFF.

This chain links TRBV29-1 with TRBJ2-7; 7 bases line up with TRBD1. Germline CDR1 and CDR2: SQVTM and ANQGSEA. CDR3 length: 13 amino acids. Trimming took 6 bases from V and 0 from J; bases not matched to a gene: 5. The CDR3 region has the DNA TGCAGCGTCCGACAGGGAAGCTCCTACGAGCAGTACTTC. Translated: CSVRQGSSYEQYF.

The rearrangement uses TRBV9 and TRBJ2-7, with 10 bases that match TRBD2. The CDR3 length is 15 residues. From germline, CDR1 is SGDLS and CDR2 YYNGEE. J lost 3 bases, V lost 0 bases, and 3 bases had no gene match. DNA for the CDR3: TGTGCCAGCAGCGTAGCTAGCGGGAGCCTCTACGAGCAGTACTTC. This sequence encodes CASSVASGSLYEQYF.

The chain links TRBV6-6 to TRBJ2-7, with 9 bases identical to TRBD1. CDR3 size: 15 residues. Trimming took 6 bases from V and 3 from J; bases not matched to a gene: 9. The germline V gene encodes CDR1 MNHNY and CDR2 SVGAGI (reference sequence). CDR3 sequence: CASSPGTGQRYEQYF. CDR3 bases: TGTGCCAGCAGCCCTGGGACAGGGCAGCGCTACGAGCAGTACTTC.

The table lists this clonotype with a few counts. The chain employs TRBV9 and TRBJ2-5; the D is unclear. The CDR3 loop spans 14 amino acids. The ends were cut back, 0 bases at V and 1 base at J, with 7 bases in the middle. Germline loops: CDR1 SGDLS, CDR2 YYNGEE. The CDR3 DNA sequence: TGTGCCAGCAGCGTAGATGCTACCCAAGAGACCCAGTACTTC. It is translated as CASSVDATQETQYF.

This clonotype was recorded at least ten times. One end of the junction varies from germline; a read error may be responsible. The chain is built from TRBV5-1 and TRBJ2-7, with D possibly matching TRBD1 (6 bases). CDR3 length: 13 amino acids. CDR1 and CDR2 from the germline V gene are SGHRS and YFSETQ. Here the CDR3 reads CASSLDRAYEQYF. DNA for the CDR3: TGTGCCAGCAGTTTGGACAGAGCCTACGAGCAGTACTTC.

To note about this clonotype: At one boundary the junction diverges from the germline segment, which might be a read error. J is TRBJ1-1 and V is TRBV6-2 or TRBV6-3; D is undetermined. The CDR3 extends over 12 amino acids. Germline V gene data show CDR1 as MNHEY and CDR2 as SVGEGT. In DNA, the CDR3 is TGTGTCAGCAGTTACTTCGGCGCTGAAGCTTTCTTT. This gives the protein CVSSYFGAEAFF.

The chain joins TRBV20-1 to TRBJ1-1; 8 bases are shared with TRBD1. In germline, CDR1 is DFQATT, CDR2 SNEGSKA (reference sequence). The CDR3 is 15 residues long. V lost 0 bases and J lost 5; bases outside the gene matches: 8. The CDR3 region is CSARDRPWTGTEAFF. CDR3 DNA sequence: TGCAGTGCTAGAGATCGGCCCTGGACAGGGACTGAAGCTTTCTTT.

The CDR3: CAASGGGSYTDTQYF. Written as DNA, the CDR3 is TGCGCCGCTTCAGGCGGCGGCTCCTACACAGATACGCAGTATTTT. This chain joins TRBV5-1 and TRBJ2-3; D gene uncertain. Trimming took 10 bases from V and 2 from J, leaving 20 bases between them. The germline gives CDR1 SGHRS, CDR2 YFSETQ. This CDR3 comprises 15 residues.

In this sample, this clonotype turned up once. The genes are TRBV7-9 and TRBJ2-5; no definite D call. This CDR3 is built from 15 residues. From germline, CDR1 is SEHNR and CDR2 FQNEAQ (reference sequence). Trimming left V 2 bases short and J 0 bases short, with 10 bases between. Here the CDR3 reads CASSLLGENQETQYF. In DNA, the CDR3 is TGTGCCAGCAGCTTACTCGGAGAGAACCAAGAGACCCAGTACTTC.

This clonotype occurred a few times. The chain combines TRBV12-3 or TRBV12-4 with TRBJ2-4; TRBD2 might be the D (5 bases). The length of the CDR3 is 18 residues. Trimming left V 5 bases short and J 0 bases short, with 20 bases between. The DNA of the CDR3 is TGTGCCAGCAGTCCCCGGACTGCCACACATATAGCCAAAAACATTCAGTACTTC. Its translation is CASSPRTATHIAKNIQYF.

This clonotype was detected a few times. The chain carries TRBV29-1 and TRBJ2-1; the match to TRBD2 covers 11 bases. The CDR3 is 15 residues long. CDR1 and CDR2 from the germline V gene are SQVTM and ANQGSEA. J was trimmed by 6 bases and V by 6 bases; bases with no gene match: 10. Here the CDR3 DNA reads TGCAGCGTCGCCCTACTAGCGGGAGCGGTCAATGAGCAGTTCTTC. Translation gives CSVALLAGAVNEQFF.

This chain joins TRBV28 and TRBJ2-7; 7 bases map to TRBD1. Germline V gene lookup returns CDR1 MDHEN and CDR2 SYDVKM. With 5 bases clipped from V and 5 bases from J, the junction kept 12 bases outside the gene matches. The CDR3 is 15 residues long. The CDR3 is CASSPIDRDSNEQYF. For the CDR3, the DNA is TGTGCCAGCAGTCCGATCGACAGGGATTCCAACGAGCAGTACTTC.

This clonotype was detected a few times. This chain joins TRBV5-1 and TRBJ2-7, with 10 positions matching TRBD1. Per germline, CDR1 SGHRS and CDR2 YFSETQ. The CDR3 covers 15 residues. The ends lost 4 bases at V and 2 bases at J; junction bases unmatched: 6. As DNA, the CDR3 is TGCGCCAGCAGCGCCGGGACAGGGGTTCCCTACGAGCAGTACTTC. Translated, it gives CASSAGTGVPYEQYF.

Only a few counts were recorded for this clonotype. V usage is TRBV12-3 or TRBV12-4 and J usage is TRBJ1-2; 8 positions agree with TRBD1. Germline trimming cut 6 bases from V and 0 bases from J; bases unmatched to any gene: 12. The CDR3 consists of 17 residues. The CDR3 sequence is CASSSPDRGYPNYGYTF. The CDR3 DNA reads TGTGCCAGCAGCTCCCCTGACAGGGGTTATCCTAACTATGGCTACACCTTC.

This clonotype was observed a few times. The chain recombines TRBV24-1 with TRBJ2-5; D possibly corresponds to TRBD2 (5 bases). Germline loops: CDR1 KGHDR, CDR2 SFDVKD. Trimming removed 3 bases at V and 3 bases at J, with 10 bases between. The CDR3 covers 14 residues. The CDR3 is CATSDTRPKETQYF. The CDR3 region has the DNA TGTGCCACCAGTGATACTAGACCGAAAGAGACCCAGTACTTC.

The CDR3 reads CSVEVGQPSYEQYF. Written as DNA, the CDR3 is TGCAGCGTTGAAGTCGGACAGCCCTCCTACGAGCAGTACTTC. The chain couples TRBV29-1 to TRBJ2-7; a weak D match, TRBD1 (6 bases). Germline assignment: CDR1 SQVTM and CDR2 ANQGSEA. The germline V and J ends were trimmed by 1 base and 0 bases, with 10 bases remaining between them. The CDR3 sequence is 14 residues long.

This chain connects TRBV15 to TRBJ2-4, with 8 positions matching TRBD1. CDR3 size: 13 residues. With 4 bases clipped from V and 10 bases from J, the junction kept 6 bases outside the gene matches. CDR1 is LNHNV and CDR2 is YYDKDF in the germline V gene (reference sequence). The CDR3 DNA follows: TGTGCCACCAGCAAGAGGACAGGGTGGATTCAGTACTTC. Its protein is CATSKRTGWIQYF.

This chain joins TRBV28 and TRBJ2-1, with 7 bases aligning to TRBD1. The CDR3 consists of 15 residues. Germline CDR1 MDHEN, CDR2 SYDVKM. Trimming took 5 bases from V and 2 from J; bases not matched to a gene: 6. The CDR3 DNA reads TGTGCCAGCAGTCCGGACAGGAGAGCCTACAATGAGCAGTTCTTC. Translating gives CASSPDRRAYNEQFF.

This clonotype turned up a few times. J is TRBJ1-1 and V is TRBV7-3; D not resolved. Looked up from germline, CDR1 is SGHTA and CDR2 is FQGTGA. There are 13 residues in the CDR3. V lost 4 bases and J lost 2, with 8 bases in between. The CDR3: CASSSTPNTEAFF. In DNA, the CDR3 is TGTGCCAGCAGCTCAACACCAAACACTGAAGCTTTCTTT.

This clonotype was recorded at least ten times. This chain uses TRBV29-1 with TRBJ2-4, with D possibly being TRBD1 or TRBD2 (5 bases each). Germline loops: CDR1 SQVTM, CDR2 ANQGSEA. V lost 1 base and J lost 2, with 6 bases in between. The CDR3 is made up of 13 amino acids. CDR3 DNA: TGCAGCGTTGAAGGGGGGACCAAAAACATTCAGTACTTC. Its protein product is CSVEGGTKNIQYF.

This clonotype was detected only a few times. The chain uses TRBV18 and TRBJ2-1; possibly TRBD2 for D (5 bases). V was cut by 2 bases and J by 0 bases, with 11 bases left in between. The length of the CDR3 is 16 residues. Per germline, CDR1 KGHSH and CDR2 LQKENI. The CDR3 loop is CASSPGERISYNEQFF. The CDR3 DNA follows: TGTGCCAGCTCACCAGGCGAGCGGATCTCCTACAATGAGCAGTTCTTC.

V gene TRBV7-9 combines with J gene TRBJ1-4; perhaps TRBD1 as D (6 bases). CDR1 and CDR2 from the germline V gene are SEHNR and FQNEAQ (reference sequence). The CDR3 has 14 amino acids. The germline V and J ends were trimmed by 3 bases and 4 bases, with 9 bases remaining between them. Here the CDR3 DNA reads TGTGCCAGCAGCTTCAGGACAGATAATGAAAAACTGTTTTTT. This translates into CASSFRTDNEKLFF.

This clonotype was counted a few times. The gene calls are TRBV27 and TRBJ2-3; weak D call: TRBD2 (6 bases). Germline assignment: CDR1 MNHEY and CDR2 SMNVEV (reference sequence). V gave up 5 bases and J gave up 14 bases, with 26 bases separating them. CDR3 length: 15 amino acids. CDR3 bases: TGTGCCAGCAGTCCGCCCGGGGGTAAACACAGATACGCGTATTTT. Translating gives CASSPPGGKHRYAYF.

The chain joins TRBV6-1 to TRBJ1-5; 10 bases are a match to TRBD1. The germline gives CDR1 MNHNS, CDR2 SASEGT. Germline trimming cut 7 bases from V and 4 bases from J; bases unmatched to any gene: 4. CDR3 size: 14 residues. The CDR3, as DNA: TGTGCCAGCATAAAGGACAGGGGGAATCAGCCCCAGCATTTT. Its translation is CASIKDRGNQPQHF.

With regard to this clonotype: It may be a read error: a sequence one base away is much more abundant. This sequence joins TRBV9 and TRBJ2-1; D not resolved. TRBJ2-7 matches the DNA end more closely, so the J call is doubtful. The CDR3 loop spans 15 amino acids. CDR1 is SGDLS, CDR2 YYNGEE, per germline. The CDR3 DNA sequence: TGTGCCAGCAGCCCACCCCTGGGCTCCTACAATGAGCAGTACTTC. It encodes CASSPPLGSYNEQYF.

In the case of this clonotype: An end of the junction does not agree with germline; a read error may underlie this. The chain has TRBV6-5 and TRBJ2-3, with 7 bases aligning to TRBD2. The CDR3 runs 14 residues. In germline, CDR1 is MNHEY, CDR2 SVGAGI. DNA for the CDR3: TGTGTCAGCAGTGCTAGCGGAGAAATCAGATACGCGTATTTT. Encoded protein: CVSSASGEIRYAYF.

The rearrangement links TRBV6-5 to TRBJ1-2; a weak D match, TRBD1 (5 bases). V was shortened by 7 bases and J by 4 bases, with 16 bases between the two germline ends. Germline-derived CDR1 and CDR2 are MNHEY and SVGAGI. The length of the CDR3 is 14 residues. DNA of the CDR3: TGTGCCAGCATCCCTCGGGAGGGACTCTATGGCTACACCTTC. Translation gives CASIPREGLYGYTF.

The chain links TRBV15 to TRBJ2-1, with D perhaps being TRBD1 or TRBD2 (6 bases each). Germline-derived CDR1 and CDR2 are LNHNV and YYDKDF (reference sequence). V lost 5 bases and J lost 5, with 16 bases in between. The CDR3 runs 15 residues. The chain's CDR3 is CATSLGGPGNNEQFF. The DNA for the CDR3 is TGTGCCACCAGCCTTGGGGGGCCCGGGAACAATGAGCAGTTCTTC.

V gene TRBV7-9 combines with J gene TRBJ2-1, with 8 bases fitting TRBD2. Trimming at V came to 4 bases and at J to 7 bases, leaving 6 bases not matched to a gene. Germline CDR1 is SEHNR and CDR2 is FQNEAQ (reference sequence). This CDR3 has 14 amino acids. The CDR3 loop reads CASSSSGRGNEQFF. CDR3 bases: TGTGCCAGCAGCTCAAGCGGGAGAGGGAATGAGCAGTTCTTC.

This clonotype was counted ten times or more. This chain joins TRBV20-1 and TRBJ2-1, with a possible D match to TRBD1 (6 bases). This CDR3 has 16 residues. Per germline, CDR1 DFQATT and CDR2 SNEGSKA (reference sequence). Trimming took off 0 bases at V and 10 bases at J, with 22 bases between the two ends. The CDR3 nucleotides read TGCAGTGCTAGAGATCCCGGGACAAGGGGTTCGACGGAGCAGTTCTTC. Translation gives CSARDPGTRGSTEQFF.